What follows describes a single T cell receptor beta chain. The data are from a study of blood T cell repertoires in COVID-19. Here immunoSEQ multiplex PCR was the method, and the copy in TCRdb shows in-frame clones only, minus some. Of tens of thousands of clones in the sample, about nine tenths were seen once. The origin of this receptor is a man between 65 and 85 years old with active or convalescent COVID-19. Material for sequencing was peripheral blood.

The CDR3 nucleotides read TGTGCCAGTAGGCGACAGGGCTCACCCTATGGCTACACCTTC. The encoded protein is CASRRQGSPYGYTF. The rearrangement uses TRBV19 and TRBJ1-2; TRBD1 matches 7 bases. This CDR3 has 14 residues. Trimming cost V 6 bases and J 4 bases; bases outside gene matches: 8. Germline loops: CDR1 LNHDA, CDR2 SQIVND (reference sequence).